This note documents a single T cell receptor (beta chain) sequence. The antigen is undetermined. Looked up from germline, CDR1 is SGHTA and CDR2 is FQGNSA. CDR3 size: 15 residues. J lost 5 bases, V lost 1 base, and 3 bases had no gene match. This entry comes from a study of T cell responses to AZD1222 COVID-19 vaccine. Study-level results: There were mostly white British donors and more females than males, and clonal diversity was possibly underestimated. No repertoire was sampled before or during the peak T cell response, only after it. Spike-specific TCR breadth and depth went up after people got two AZD1222 doses. CD4 TCRs covered the whole spike, strongest at regions 160-218 and 743-854.

Only in-frame clones appear in the TCRdb table, and some are missing; sequencing was by immunoSEQ multiplex PCR. The top ten clones hold about 9% of a sample with some 110,000 clones, roughly 80% of them seen once. The material sequenced was peripheral blood, taken on day 0 of AZD1222 vaccination. The chain carries TRBV7-2 and TRBJ2-5, with 11 bases that match TRBD2. The sequence derives from an adult in good health. CDR3: CASSLGSGRGETQYF. The CDR3 bases are TGTGCCAGCAGCTTAGGTAGCGGGAGGGGGGAGACCCAGTACTTC.